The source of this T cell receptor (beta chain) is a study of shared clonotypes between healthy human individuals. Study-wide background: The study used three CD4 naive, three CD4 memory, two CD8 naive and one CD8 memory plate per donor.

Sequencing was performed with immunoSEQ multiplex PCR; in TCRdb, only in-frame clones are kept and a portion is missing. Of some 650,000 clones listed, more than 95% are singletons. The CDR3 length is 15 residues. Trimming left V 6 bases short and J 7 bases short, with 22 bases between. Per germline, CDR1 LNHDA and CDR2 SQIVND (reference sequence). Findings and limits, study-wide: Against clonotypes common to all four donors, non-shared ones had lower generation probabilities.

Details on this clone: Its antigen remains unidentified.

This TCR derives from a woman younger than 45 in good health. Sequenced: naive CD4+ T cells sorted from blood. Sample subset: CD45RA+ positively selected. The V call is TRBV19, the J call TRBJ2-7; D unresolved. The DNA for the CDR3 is TGTGCCAGTAGCCCCGGAGACTCAGGAATTTTGGAGCAGTACTTC. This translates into CASSPGDSGILEQYF.